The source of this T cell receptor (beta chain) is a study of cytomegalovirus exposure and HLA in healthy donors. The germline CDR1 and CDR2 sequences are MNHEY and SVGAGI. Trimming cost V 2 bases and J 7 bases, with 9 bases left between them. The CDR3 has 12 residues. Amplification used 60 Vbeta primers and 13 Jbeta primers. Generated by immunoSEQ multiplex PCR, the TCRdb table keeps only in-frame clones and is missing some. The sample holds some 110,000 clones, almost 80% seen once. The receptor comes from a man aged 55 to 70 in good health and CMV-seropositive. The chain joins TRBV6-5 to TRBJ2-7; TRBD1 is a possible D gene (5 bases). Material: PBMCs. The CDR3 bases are TGTGCCAGCAGTTACGGGGCAGATGAGCAGTACTTC. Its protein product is CASSYGADEQYF.